This TCR beta chain was obtained from a study of tumor and adjacent non-tumor tissue in lung cancer. RNA was extracted from bulk tissue without any cell sorting. Distant lung tissue was collected more than 3 cm away from the tumor edge. TCRbeta libraries were built with three rounds of nested PCR, modified from ARM-PCR. TCRdb used MiXCR to reprocess the multiplex PCR reads, holding one entry per CDR3 protein. The table shows some 80,000 distinct CDR3 sequences, with 76% occurring only once. The germline V gene encodes CDR1 SGHAT and CDR2 FQNNGV. V shed 11 bases and J shed 17 bases, with 28 bases lying between them. This CDR3 is built from 14 residues.

What was sequenced was distant non-tumor lung tissue. The gene calls are TRBV11-2 and TRBJ2-6, with D possibly matching TRBD1 (5 bases). The receptor's source is a woman between 50 and 59 years old with non-small cell lung cancer. In nucleotides, the CDR3 is TGTGCCCCTATAGGATGTTCTGGGGCCAACGCCGTGACTTTC. This encodes CAPIGCSGANAVTF.